These 5 T cell receptor beta chains were sequenced from one sample in a study of blood T cell repertoires in COVID-19. Sequencing used immunoSEQ multiplex PCR; TCRdb keeps in-frame clones, though not all of them. The sample has approximately 300,000 clones, about 85% seen once. The sequenced sample was PBMCs or T cells enriched from blood (not recorded which). The receptor set was obtained from a woman aged 25 to 39 who had recovered from COVID-19.

This clone is a singleton in its sample. The rearrangement links TRBV5-1 to TRBJ1-2, with 10 bases that match TRBD1. Germline loops: CDR1 SGHRS, CDR2 YFSETQ. J lost 4 bases, V lost 3 bases, and 6 bases had no gene match. This CDR3 has 15 amino acids. The CDR3 DNA is TGCGCCAGCAGCTGGGGGGACAGGGGAGCCTATGGCTACACCTTC. This translates into CASSWGDRGAYGYTF.

This clone occurred a few times. The chain combines TRBV1 with TRBJ1-5; whether TRBD1, the table's D call, matches the DNA was not checked. TRBV1 is classified as a pseudogene. CDR3 length: 16 residues. In DNA, the CDR3 is TGCACCCACAGAAAAGGGGACAGGATAATCAGAGGGCCCCAGCATTTT. As protein: CTHRKGDRIIRGPQHF.

The chain combines TRBV6-4 with TRBJ1-1, with 7 nucleotides matching TRBD1. J was trimmed by 8 bases and V by 5 bases; bases with no gene match: 17. From germline, CDR1 is MRHNA and CDR2 SNTAGT. CDR3 size: 16 residues. CDR3 sequence (DNA): TGTGCCAGCAGTAATTTTATGAGGGGGCAAACAGCCGAAGCTTTCTTT. As protein: CASSNFMRGQTAEAFF.

This clone was recorded a few times. V usage is TRBV7-9 and J usage is TRBJ1-5; 10 nucleotides match TRBD1. This CDR3 contains 16 residues. V was pared by 5 bases and J by 7 bases, with 11 bases of the junction left unmatched. The germline gives CDR1 SEHNR, CDR2 FQNEAQ (reference sequence). The CDR3 region has the DNA TGTGCCAGCAGCCCCTCGACAGGGGGCGCAGGGCAGCCCCAGCATTTT. This sequence encodes CASSPSTGGAGQPQHF.

This clone occurred once. The gene calls are TRBV2 and TRBJ2-2; 11 nucleotides agree with TRBD2. The CDR3 extends over 18 amino acids. V trimming: 5 bases; J trimming: 0 bases; junction bases outside the gene matches: 8. In germline, CDR1 is SNHLY, CDR2 FYNNEI. CDR3 sequence: CASSSRLAGFANTGELFF. The CDR3 nucleotides read TGTGCCAGCAGTTCCCGACTAGCGGGGTTCGCGAACACCGGGGAGCTGTTTTTT.